These 8 T cell receptor beta chains share one sample of origin, sequenced in a study of blood T cell repertoires in COVID-19. Assay used: immunoSEQ multiplex PCR; TCRdb lists only in-frame clones, some missing. The repertoire holds 400,000 or so clones, with about 90% as singletons. The sequencing sample was made of peripheral blood. The receptors shown here come from a man aged 18 to 29 with COVID-19, enrolled during active disease.

The chain joins TRBV18 to TRBJ1-4; a possible D gene is TRBD1 (5 bases). Deletions cut 1 base from V and 8 bases from J, with 11 bases between. The CDR3 length is 14 residues. Per the germline V gene, CDR1 is KGHSH and CDR2 is LQKENI. The CDR3: CASSPQGQEEKLFF. CDR3 nucleotides: TGTGCCAGCTCACCACAGGGGCAGGAAGAAAAACTGTTTTTT. The complete variable domain, with remaining parts taken from reference TRBV18 and TRBJ1-4, reads NAGVMQNPRHLVRRRGQEARLRCSPMKGHSHVYWYRQLPEEGLKFMVYLQKENIIDESGMPKERFSAEFPKEGPSILRIQQVVRGDSAAYFCASSPQGQEEKLFFGSGTQLSVL.

This chain links TRBV13 with TRBJ2-5; weak D call: TRBD2 (5 bases). The CDR3 totals 14 residues. Germline V gene lookup returns CDR1 PRHDT and CDR2 FYEKMQ (reference sequence). The V and J ends lost 5 bases and 5 bases respectively, with 15 bases between them. CDR3 protein: CASSPLEGRETQYF. In DNA, the CDR3 is TGTGCCAGCAGCCCCCTCGAGGGCCGGGAGACCCAGTACTTC.

The chain recombines TRBV2 with TRBJ2-5; 7 nucleotides match TRBD2. V lost 4 bases to trimming and J lost 6 bases; unmatched junction nucleotides: 8. In germline, CDR1 is SNHLY, CDR2 FYNNEI. The CDR3 has 14 residues. CDR3 protein: CASSAGTTKQTQYF. DNA of the CDR3: TGTGCCAGCAGTGCCGGGACTACCAAACAGACCCAGTACTTC.

The chain has TRBV19 and TRBJ2-7, with TRBD2 as a possible D gene (6 bases). Germline V gene lookup returns CDR1 LNHDA and CDR2 SQIVND (reference sequence). The CDR3 is made up of 15 amino acids. Trimming removed 3 bases from V and 6 bases from J, with 18 bases in between. The CDR3 DNA is TGTGCCAGTAGTATCTCCCGGCGGGGCGGCGTCGAGCAGTACTTC. Translation: CASSISRRGGVEQYF.

The J gene is TRBJ1-1, the V gene TRBV11-3; TRBD1 agrees at 8 bases. The CDR3 spans 16 residues. The V gene's germline CDR1 is SGHNT and CDR2 YENEEA. Losses at the gene ends were 5 bases for V and 0 bases for J; bases not matched to a gene: 8. The CDR3 nucleotides are TGTGCCAGCAGCCGACACTCGACAGGGGTGAACACTGAAGCTTTCTTT. Translating it yields CASSRHSTGVNTEAFF.

The chain recombines TRBV5-4 with TRBJ2-1; 9 bases match TRBD2. The junction had 11 bases not matched to a gene; V was cut back by 1 base and J by 9 bases. Per germline, CDR1 SGHNT and CDR2 YYREEE (reference sequence). The CDR3 consists of 16 residues. The CDR3 DNA sequence: TGTGCCAGCAGCTTGTCGGGGAGCGGGAGGATCGGTGAGCAGTTCTTC. It specifies CASSLSGSGRIGEQFF.

This chain connects TRBV14 to TRBJ2-1, with 8 bases matching TRBD1. J was trimmed by 7 bases and V by 3 bases; bases with no gene match: 2. The germline V gene encodes CDR1 SGHDN and CDR2 FVKESK. This CDR3 region has 13 residues. CDR3 protein: CASSQDRANEQFF. The CDR3 DNA reads TGTGCCAGCAGCCAGGACAGGGCGAATGAGCAGTTCTTC. Using reference TRBV14 and TRBJ2-1 for the parts outside the CDR3, the full variable domain is EAGVTQFPSHSVIEKGQTVTLRCDPISGHDNLYWYRRVMGKEIKFLLHFVKESKQDESGMPNNRFLAERTGGTYSTLKVQPAELEDSGVYFCASSQDRANEQFFGPGTRLTVL.

V usage is TRBV3-1 (or the pseudogene TRBV3-2) and J usage is TRBJ1-6; 7 bases are a match to TRBD1. From germline, CDR1 is LGHDT and CDR2 YNNKEL (reference sequence). V shed 7 bases and J 8 bases; nucleotides not matched to a gene: 5. This CDR3 has 13 amino acids. The CDR3 protein is CASNAQGHSPLHF. The CDR3 region has the DNA TGTGCCAGCAACGCACAGGGGCATTCACCCCTCCACTTT.